This T cell receptor (beta chain) was identified during a study of T cells expressing NK-cell markers. Whole-study context: Sorted CD3+CD56+NKG2C+, CD3+CD56+NKG2C- and CD3+CD56-NKG2C+ T cells provided the TCR beta repertoires.

Following a re-call of the 5' RACE reads, TCRdb has one entry per CDR3 protein and lacks DNA. Here the sample table reports about 140,000 distinct CDR3 sequences. The source material was blood T cells: a sorted CD56 or NKG2C T cell subset, CD4+ or CD8+ T cells, or bulk PBMC T cells (not recorded which). This receptor was taken from a man aged 18-30 years in good health.

CDR3 protein: CASSLFATLRETQYF. V gene TRBV12-3 or TRBV12-4 combines with J gene TRBJ2-5; as DNA is missing, the TRBD2 call by TCRdb cannot be tested. The CDR3 is 15 amino acids.